This TCR beta chain was identified in a study of blood T cell repertoires in COVID-19. Germline V gives CDR1 SGHRS, CDR2 YFSETQ. There are 15 residues in the CDR3. The V segment lost 0 bases and the J segment 2 bases; nucleotides outside the gene matches: 3. Methods used by the authors: Reference gene primer amplification gave nucleated cell count estimates. Repertoires were generated with immunoSEQ multiplex PCR, while TCRdb's copy carries only in-frame clones and drops some. For V, J and clone size, that table is used; D and trimming come from the DNA. The sample has 150,000 to 200,000 clones, 84% seen once. This clone is labeled as medium-sized.

The clonotype comes from a woman aged 45-60 years who had recovered from COVID-19. The chain links TRBV5-1 to TRBJ2-3, with 7 bases matching TRBD2. Material for sequencing was PBMCs or T cells enriched from blood (not recorded which). DNA for the CDR3: TGCGCCAGCAGCTTGGCAGGGACTATCACAGATACGCAGTATTTT. Its translation is CASSLAGTITDTQYF.